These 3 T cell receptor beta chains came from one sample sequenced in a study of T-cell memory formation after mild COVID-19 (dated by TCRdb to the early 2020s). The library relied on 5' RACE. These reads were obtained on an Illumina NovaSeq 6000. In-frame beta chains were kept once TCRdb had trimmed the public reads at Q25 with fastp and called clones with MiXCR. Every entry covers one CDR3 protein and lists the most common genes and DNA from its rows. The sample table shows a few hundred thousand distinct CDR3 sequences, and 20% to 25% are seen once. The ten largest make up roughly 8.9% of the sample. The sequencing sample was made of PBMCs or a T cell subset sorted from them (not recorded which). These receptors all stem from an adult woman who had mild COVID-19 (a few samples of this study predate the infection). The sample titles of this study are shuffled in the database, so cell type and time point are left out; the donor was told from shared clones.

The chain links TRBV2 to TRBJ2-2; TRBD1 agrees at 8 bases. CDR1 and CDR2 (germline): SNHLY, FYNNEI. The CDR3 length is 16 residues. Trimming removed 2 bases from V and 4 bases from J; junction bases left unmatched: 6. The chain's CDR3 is CASSEHGRGRTGELFF. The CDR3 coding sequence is TGTGCCAGCAGTGAACACGGCAGGGGGCGCACCGGGGAGCTGTTTTTT.

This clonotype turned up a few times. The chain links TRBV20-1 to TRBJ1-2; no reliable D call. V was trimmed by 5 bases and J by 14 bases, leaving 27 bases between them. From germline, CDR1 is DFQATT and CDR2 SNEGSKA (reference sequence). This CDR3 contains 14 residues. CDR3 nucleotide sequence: TGCAGTGCTGCTGCGACCCGCCCGTGGACGAAGAGGACCTTC. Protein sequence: CSAAATRPWTKRTF.

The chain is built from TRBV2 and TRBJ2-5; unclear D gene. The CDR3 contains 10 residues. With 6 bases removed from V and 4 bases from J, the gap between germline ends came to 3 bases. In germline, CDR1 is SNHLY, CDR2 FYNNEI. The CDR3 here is CASSVETQYF. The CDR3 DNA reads TGTGCCAGCAGCGTAGAGACCCAGTACTTC.